A selection of T cell receptor beta chains follows, all from one sample in a study of blood T cell repertoires in COVID-19. Profiled with immunoSEQ multiplex PCR; TCRdb holds only in-frame clones, not every one. The sample has about 500,000 clones, 85% to 90% seen once. Specimen: peripheral blood. These TCRs come from a woman aged 45-60 years with COVID-19, enrolled during active disease. CDR3s include the opening cysteine and the closing phenylalanine or tryptophan. Clone size is stated in some rows and not others, as once, few, many or a class when expanded.

CDR3 protein: CASSRGPQGGGYTF; clone size: NA; J gene: TRBJ1-2; V gene: TRBV27
CDR3 protein: CASSLAGSREQYF; clone size: NA; J gene: TRBJ2-7; V gene: TRBV12-3/TRBV12-4
CDR3 protein: CASSSPGQSYEQYF; clone size: once; J gene: TRBJ2-7; V gene: TRBV5-1
CDR3 protein: CATSSGQGNDEQFF; clone size: NA; J gene: TRBJ2-1; V gene: TRBV24-1
CDR3 protein: CASSAADSYYGYTF; clone size: NA; J gene: TRBJ1-2; V gene: TRBV6-5
CDR3 protein: CASSFGRDTEAFF; clone size: NA; J gene: TRBJ1-1; V gene: TRBV5-1
CDR3 protein: CASSARQGTDEKLFF; clone size: NA; J gene: TRBJ1-4; V gene: TRBV5-1
CDR3 protein: CASLNTGVTYEQYF; clone size: NA; J gene: TRBJ2-7; V gene: TRBV10-2
CDR3 protein: CAISTGSYGYTF; clone size: NA; J gene: TRBJ1-2; V gene: TRBV10-3
CDR3 protein: CASSLGAVGQGVTEAFF; clone size: NA; J gene: TRBJ1-1; V gene: TRBV28
CDR3 protein: CAISALAGAGETQYF; clone size: NA; J gene: TRBJ2-5; V gene: TRBV10-3
CDR3 protein: CASSNEAGGQGFPNTEAFF; clone size: NA; J gene: TRBJ1-1; V gene: TRBV21-1
CDR3 protein: CASSLKRAGGLEDTQYF; clone size: NA; J gene: TRBJ2-3; V gene: TRBV5-1
CDR3 protein: CASSWTGAETQYF; clone size: NA; J gene: TRBJ2-5; V gene: TRBV27
CDR3 protein: CASSLPPNEQYF; clone size: NA; J gene: TRBJ2-7; V gene: TRBV27
CDR3 protein: CASSDRGNTEAFF; clone size: NA; J gene: TRBJ1-1; V gene: TRBV25-1
CDR3 protein: CASSQDRASGNTIYF; clone size: NA; J gene: TRBJ1-3; V gene: TRBV6-2/TRBV6-3
CDR3 protein: CASTREGFVNSPLHF; clone size: NA; J gene: TRBJ1-6; V gene: TRBV5-1
CDR3 protein: CAWSSLTSGGWNNEQFF; clone size: NA; J gene: TRBJ2-1; V gene: TRBV30
CDR3 protein: CASSPRASGGEQYF; clone size: NA; J gene: TRBJ2-7; V gene: TRBV18
CDR3 protein: CASSPQGEYSPLHF; clone size: NA; J gene: TRBJ1-6; V gene: TRBV28
CDR3 protein: CASSLDPTGSGETQYF; clone size: once; J gene: TRBJ2-5; V gene: TRBV11-2
CDR3 protein: CASRATGGNEQFF; clone size: NA; J gene: TRBJ2-1; V gene: TRBV12-5
CDR3 protein: CASSYGGGGYTF; clone size: NA; J gene: TRBJ1-2; V gene: TRBV6-6
CDR3 protein: CASSSPGAGANVLTF; clone size: NA; J gene: TRBJ2-6; V gene: TRBV7-2
CDR3 protein: CASSETGGTDTQYF; clone size: NA; J gene: TRBJ2-3; V gene: TRBV19
CDR3 protein: CASSQTIHRVTDQPQHF; clone size: NA; J gene: TRBJ1-5; V gene: TRBV4-1
CDR3 protein: CATSRAGGDGELFF; clone size: NA; J gene: TRBJ2-2; V gene: TRBV24-1
CDR3 protein: CASSFKARGSWGRELFF; clone size: NA; J gene: TRBJ2-2; V gene: TRBV12-1
CDR3 protein: CAIYGGNYGYTF; clone size: NA; J gene: TRBJ1-2; V gene: TRBV10-3
CDR3 protein: CASRGEARDKAFF; clone size: once; J gene: TRBJ1-1; V gene: TRBV2
CDR3 protein: CAWSPRGLAYEQFF; clone size: once; J gene: TRBJ2-1; V gene: TRBV30
CDR3 protein: CASSLYGSQPQHF; clone size: NA; J gene: TRBJ1-5; V gene: TRBV27
CDR3 protein: CASSFSRDKGEIVGNEQFF; clone size: few; J gene: TRBJ2-1; V gene: TRBV5-1
CDR3 protein: CASSLVSGDTQYF; clone size: NA; J gene: TRBJ2-3; V gene: TRBV5-1
CDR3 protein: CASNRQGHEQETQYF; clone size: once; J gene: TRBJ2-5; V gene: TRBV6-5
CDR3 protein: CASSPRGGPYEPQHF; clone size: NA; J gene: TRBJ1-5; V gene: TRBV5-5
CDR3 protein: CASSLEPGSYEQYF; clone size: NA; J gene: TRBJ2-7; V gene: TRBV5-5
CDR3 protein: CAFRGSQVNEQYF; clone size: NA; J gene: TRBJ2-7; V gene: TRBV2
CDR3 protein: CASSQGGGANYGYTF; clone size: once; J gene: TRBJ1-2; V gene: TRBV3-1/TRBV3-2
CDR3 protein: CASSGLGQGSYEQYF; clone size: NA; J gene: TRBJ2-7; V gene: TRBV2
CDR3 protein: CASSWTGSGEKLFF; clone size: NA; J gene: TRBJ1-4; V gene: TRBV5-5
CDR3 protein: CASSLAGNTGELFF; clone size: NA; J gene: TRBJ2-2; V gene: TRBV11-3
CDR3 protein: CASSLIGTQNTEAFF; clone size: NA; J gene: TRBJ1-1; V gene: TRBV5-4
CDR3 protein: CASSPGEDRDRDSPLHF; clone size: NA; J gene: TRBJ1-6; V gene: TRBV11-2
CDR3 protein: CAWSNLGGGYEQYF; clone size: NA; J gene: TRBJ2-7; V gene: TRBV30
CDR3 protein: CASSYFRDTEAFF; clone size: NA; J gene: TRBJ1-1; V gene: TRBV6-5
CDR3 protein: CASSWGEGQPQHF; clone size: NA; J gene: TRBJ1-5; V gene: TRBV19
CDR3 protein: CASSPVGALGGYTF; clone size: NA; J gene: TRBJ1-2; V gene: TRBV28
CDR3 protein: CASSSPGRAYGYTF; clone size: once; J gene: TRBJ1-2; V gene: TRBV6-5
CDR3 protein: CASSGPGQGRNTIYF; clone size: NA; J gene: TRBJ1-3; V gene: TRBV28
CDR3 protein: CASSPGSGEKLFF; clone size: NA; J gene: TRBJ1-4; V gene: TRBV18